What follows are 14 T cell receptor beta chains derived from one specimen sequenced in a study of T cells after yellow fever vaccination. TCRdb used MiXCR to reprocess the 5' RACE reads, holding one entry per CDR3 protein. Of some 320,000 distinct CDR3 sequences in the sample, roughly a tenth were seen once. Specimen: CD4+ T cells sorted from PBMCs, collected 45 days after the yellow fever booster vaccination. Receptors originate from a young man who received the YFV17D yellow fever vaccine.

This clonotype was detected only a few times. The chain combines TRBV7-6 with TRBJ2-5, with D perhaps matching TRBD2 (6 bases). The germline V gene has CDR1 SGHVS and CDR2 FNYEAQ. CDR3 length: 13 amino acids. V was clipped by 7 bases and J by 5 bases, with 14 bases between them. CDR3 nucleotides: TGTGCCAGCACGGGGCGGGGTTGGGAGACCCAGTACTTC. Protein: CASTGRGWETQYF.

This clonotype came up a few times. The J gene is TRBJ1-4, the V gene TRBV11-2; TRBD1 is a possible D gene (6 bases). The germline gives CDR1 SGHAT, CDR2 FQNNGV. This CDR3 has 16 residues. Trimming pared 7 bases from V and 2 bases from J, leaving 17 bases between. The CDR3 coding sequence is TGTGCCAGCACCCTTCTCGGGGGCCGGACTAATGAAAAACTGTTTTTT. Its protein product is CASTLLGGRTNEKLFF.

This clonotype was observed a handful of times. The genes are TRBV10-3 and TRBJ2-1; D not certain. The CDR3 is 11 residues long. The V gene lost 4 bases and the J gene lost 7 bases, with 5 bases spanning the gap. CDR1 and CDR2 (germline): ENHRY, SYGVKD. CDR3 coding DNA: TGTGCCATCAGTGCACAGAATGAGCAGTTCTTC. Translation: CAISAQNEQFF.

This clonotype was seen only a few times. The V gene is TRBV14, the J gene TRBJ1-4; D is uncertain. In germline, CDR1 is SGHDN, CDR2 FVKESK. V was clipped by 3 bases and J by 5 bases, with 7 bases between them. The length of the CDR3 is 13 residues. The CDR3 sequence: CASSQGLNEKLFF. The DNA of the CDR3 is TGTGCCAGCAGCCAGGGATTAAATGAAAAACTGTTTTTT. The entire variable domain, with the rest obtained from reference TRBV14 and TRBJ1-4, is as follows: EAGVTQFPSHSVIEKGQTVTLRCDPISGHDNLYWYRRVMGKEIKFLLHFVKESKQDESGMPNNRFLAERTGGTYSTLKVQPAELEDSGVYFCASSQGLNEKLFFGSGTQLSVL.

CDR3 amino acids: CASSVVFGDRGGYNEQFF. The CDR3 DNA sequence: TGTGCCAGCAGCGTAGTCTTTGGGGACAGGGGAGGGTACAATGAGCAGTTCTTC. This chain links TRBV9 with TRBJ2-1; 10 bases match TRBD1. Germline assignment: CDR1 SGDLS and CDR2 YYNGEE. There are 18 residues in the CDR3. V trimming: 0 bases; J trimming: 4 bases; junction bases outside the gene matches: 10. The whole variable domain, remainder taken from reference TRBV9 and TRBJ2-1, is DSGVTQTPKHLITATGQRVTLRCSPRSGDLSVYWYQQSLDQGLQFLIQYYNGEERAKGNILERFSAQQFPDLHSELNLSSLELGDSALYFCASSVVFGDRGGYNEQFFGPGTRLTVL.

The J gene is TRBJ2-3, the V gene TRBV5-1; D could derive from TRBD1 or TRBD2 (5 bases each). CDR3 length: 13 amino acids. V lost 6 bases, J lost 5 bases, and 13 bases lay in between. Germline-derived CDR1 and CDR2 are SGHRS and YFSETQ. DNA for the CDR3: TGCGCCAGCATGTACGAGGGGCAAGATACGCAGTATTTT. This codes for CASMYEGQDTQYF.

The rearrangement joins TRBV6-6 to TRBJ1-4, with D maybe TRBD1 (6 bases). Germline V gives CDR1 MNHNY, CDR2 SVGAGI (reference sequence). The CDR3 consists of 16 residues. The germline V and J ends were trimmed by 0 bases and 8 bases, with 16 bases remaining between them. The CDR3: CASSYSPGGGAEKLFF. The CDR3 DNA reads as TGTGCCAGCAGTTACTCCCCGGGCGGGGGCGCCGAAAAACTGTTTTTT.

This sequence joins TRBV5-1 and TRBJ2-5, with no clear D. Trimming removed 2 bases at V and 3 bases at J, with 11 bases between. The CDR3 consists of 14 residues. In germline, CDR1 is SGHRS, CDR2 YFSETQ. The CDR3 nucleotides read TGCGCCAGCAGCTTTTGGTCAACCGAAGAGACCCAGTACTTC. Its protein is CASSFWSTEETQYF.

V is TRBV5-8 and J is TRBJ1-5, with 9 positions matching TRBD1. The CDR3 extends over 16 amino acids. The ends lost 2 bases at V and 5 bases at J; junction bases unmatched: 8. Per the germline V gene, CDR1 is SGHTS and CDR2 is YDEGEE. CDR3 sequence reads: CASSLDTGGRDQPQHF. The DNA for the CDR3 is TGTGCCAGCAGCTTAGATACAGGGGGCCGAGATCAGCCCCAGCATTTT.

J is TRBJ2-7 and V is TRBV28, with D unclear. Looked up from germline, CDR1 is MDHEN and CDR2 is SYDVKM. V was pared by 3 bases and J by 7 bases, with 10 bases between. This CDR3 spans 12 amino acids. The CDR3 is CASSFYKREQYF. The CDR3 coding sequence is TGTGCCAGCAGTTTCTACAAGAGGGAGCAGTACTTC.

This sequence joins TRBV29-1 and TRBJ1-4; D not certain. Germline V CDR1 and CDR2: SQVTM, ANQGSEA. The CDR3 loop spans 12 amino acids. V was trimmed by 6 bases and J by 5 bases, leaving 10 bases between them. CDR3 protein: CSVRLENEKLFF. CDR3 DNA sequence: TGCAGCGTACGCCTGGAAAATGAAAAACTGTTTTTT.

The rearrangement links TRBV5-1 to TRBJ1-3, with 11 bases identical to TRBD1. V lost 0 bases, J lost 2 bases, and 4 bases stayed unmatched. Germline V CDR1 and CDR2: SGHRS, YFSETQ. This CDR3 is built from 17 residues. CDR3 protein: CASSLEPGQGAGNTIYF. The DNA for the CDR3 is TGCGCCAGCAGCTTGGAACCGGGACAGGGGGCTGGAAACACCATATATTTT.

This clonotype was counted between two and nine times. The V gene is TRBV20-1, the J gene TRBJ1-5; perhaps TRBD1 as D (5 bases). The germline V and J ends were trimmed by 5 bases and 2 bases, with 16 bases remaining between them. Germline assignment: CDR1 DFQATT and CDR2 SNEGSKA (reference sequence). This CDR3 has 15 amino acids. CDR3 coding DNA: TGCAGTGCTCTACCTAGGGGTTTGGGCAATCAGCCCCAGCATTTT. Translated: CSALPRGLGNQPQHF.

This clonotype came up many times. This rearrangement joins TRBV12-3 or TRBV12-4 to TRBJ1-1; D unresolved. This CDR3 comprises 12 residues. Deletions cut 8 bases from V and 1 base from J, with 8 bases between. The DNA for the CDR3 is TGTGCCAGCCGAGGGTGGAACACTGAAGCTTTCTTT. Protein sequence: CASRGWNTEAFF.